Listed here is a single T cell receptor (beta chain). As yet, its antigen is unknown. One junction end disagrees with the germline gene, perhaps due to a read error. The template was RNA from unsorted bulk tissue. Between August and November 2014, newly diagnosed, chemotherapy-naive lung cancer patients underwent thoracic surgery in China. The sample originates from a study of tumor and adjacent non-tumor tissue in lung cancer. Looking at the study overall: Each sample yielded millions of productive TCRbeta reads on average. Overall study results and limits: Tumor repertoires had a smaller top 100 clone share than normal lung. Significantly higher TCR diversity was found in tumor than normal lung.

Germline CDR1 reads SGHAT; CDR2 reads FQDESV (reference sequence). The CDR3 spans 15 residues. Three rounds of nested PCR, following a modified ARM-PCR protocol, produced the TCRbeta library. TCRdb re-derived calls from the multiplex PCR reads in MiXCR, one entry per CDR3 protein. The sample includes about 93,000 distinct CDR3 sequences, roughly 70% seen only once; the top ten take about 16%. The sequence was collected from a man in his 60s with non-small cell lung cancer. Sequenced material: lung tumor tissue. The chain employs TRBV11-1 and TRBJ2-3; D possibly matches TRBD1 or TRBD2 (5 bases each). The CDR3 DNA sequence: TGTCCCAGCAGCTTGGCCAGGGTACTGTCGGACTCGCAGTATTTT. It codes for CPSSLARVLSDSQYF.